A single sample gave rise to the 23 T cell receptor beta chains below, sequenced in a study of CD4 T cells in relation to SARS-CoV-2 and coronaviruses. Their recognized antigens are unknown. Profiled with immunoSEQ multiplex PCR; TCRdb holds only in-frame clones, not every one. Found here are 25,000 to 35,000 clones, 65% to 80% of them singletons; the top ten hold 3.4%. Sequencing was performed on memory CD4+ T cells from PBMCs, cultured in vitro. The receptors here all came from an adult with COVID-19.

V usage is TRBV10-1 and J usage is TRBJ1-1; D call uncertain. V gave up 0 bases and J gave up 1 base, with 6 bases separating them. The CDR3 has 14 residues. Germline V gene sequence: CDR1 WNHNN, CDR2 SYGVQD (reference sequence). The CDR3 DNA is TGCGCCAGCAGTGAGTCGCCCTCGAACACTGAAGCTTTCTTT. Encoded protein: CASSESPSNTEAFF.

The V and J genes are TRBV18 and TRBJ2-5; perhaps TRBD1 as D (5 bases). Trimming stripped 6 bases from V and 1 base from J, with 12 bases between. Germline lookup yields CDR1 KGHSH and CDR2 LQKENI. This CDR3 comprises 14 residues. The CDR3 region has the DNA TGTGCCAGCTCTCCAGACAGTACCCAAGAGACCCAGTACTTC. Translating gives CASSPDSTQETQYF.

The chain couples TRBV29-1 to TRBJ1-1; D unresolved. The CDR3 sequence is 14 residues long. Trimming stripped 6 bases from V and 10 bases from J, with 24 bases between. Looked up from germline, CDR1 is SQVTM and CDR2 is ANQGSEA. Here the CDR3 reads CSVRGLSRLIGAFF. The CDR3 region has the DNA TGCAGCGTCCGAGGGCTCTCTAGATTGATTGGAGCTTTCTTT.

J is TRBJ2-2 and V is TRBV7-2, with D maybe TRBD1 (6 bases). Germline CDR1 is SGHTA and CDR2 is FQGNSA. V shed 3 bases and J shed 1 base, with 12 bases lying between them. The CDR3 loop spans 16 amino acids. The CDR3 DNA sequence: TGTGCCAGCAGCTTTTATCAGGGACAGAACACCGGGGAGCTGTTTTTT. It specifies CASSFYQGQNTGELFF.

This sequence joins TRBV2 and TRBJ2-3; 7 positions match TRBD1. The CDR3 is 15 amino acids. V lost 5 bases, J lost 7 bases, and 12 bases stayed unmatched. The germline V gene encodes CDR1 SNHLY and CDR2 FYNNEI. The CDR3 coding sequence is TGTGCCAGCAGTAAGGGACAGATGTCCGTTAATACGCAGTATTTT. Protein sequence: CASSKGQMSVNTQYF.

The chain couples TRBV30 to TRBJ2-1, with TRBD2 matching 7 bases. CDR1 is GTSNPN, CDR2 SVGIG, per germline (reference sequence). J gave up 7 bases and V 0 bases, and 6 bases lay outside the gene matches. The CDR3 covers 14 residues. DNA for the CDR3: TGTGCCTGGAGTGTACCGACTAGCTCAAATGAGCAGTTCTTC. It codes for CAWSVPTSSNEQFF. Supplemented by reference TRBV30 and TRBJ2-1, the full variable domain reads SQTIHQWPATLVQPVGSPLSLECTVEGTSNPNLYWYRQAAGRGLQLLFYSVGIGQISSEVPQNLSASRPQDRQFILSSKKLLLSDSGFYLCAWSVPTSSNEQFFGPGTRLTVL.

This CDR3 reads CATSSFLLAVNEQFF. The DNA of the CDR3 is TGTGCCACCAGCAGTTTCTTACTAGCGGTCAATGAGCAGTTCTTC. The chain is built from TRBV15 and TRBJ2-1, with TRBD2 identical over 8 bases. Trimming at V came to 3 bases and at J to 6 bases, leaving 7 bases not matched to a gene. The germline gives CDR1 LNHNV, CDR2 YYDKDF (reference sequence). This CDR3 region has 15 residues.

CDR3 region: CASSYRREGNNEQFF. The CDR3 region has the DNA TGTGCCAGCAGTTACCGGCGGGAGGGAAACAATGAGCAGTTCTTC. The chain combines TRBV6-2 or TRBV6-3 with TRBJ2-1; 9 bases fit TRBD2. Germline assignment: CDR1 MNHEY and CDR2 SVGEGT. The CDR3 runs 15 residues. V dropped 2 bases and J dropped 5; count of bases not matched to a gene: 4.

Only one count was recorded for this clone. The chain links TRBV4-2 to TRBJ2-4; D unclear. Germline V gene data show CDR1 as LGHNA and CDR2 as YNFKEQ. Trimming cost V 0 bases and J 0 bases, with 9 bases left between them. The CDR3 totals 16 residues. The CDR3 reads CASSQELVIAKNIQYF. As DNA, the CDR3 is TGTGCCAGCAGCCAAGAGCTCGTGATAGCCAAAAACATTCAGTACTTC.

This chain connects TRBV28 to TRBJ2-7; D may be TRBD2 (6 bases). Trimming removed 2 bases from V and 0 bases from J, with 8 bases in between. CDR3 length equals 14 residues. Germline V gives CDR1 MDHEN, CDR2 SYDVKM. The CDR3 DNA reads as TGTGCCAGCAGTTTACGGGGACTCTCCTACGAGCAGTACTTC. Encoded protein: CASSLRGLSYEQYF.

The rearrangement uses TRBV28 and TRBJ2-2; 7 positions match TRBD1. Germline loops: CDR1 MDHEN, CDR2 SYDVKM. V lost 9 bases and J lost 5; bases outside the gene matches: 9. The CDR3 consists of 14 residues. Here the CDR3 DNA reads TGTGCCAGTCAAAACAGGGGCCCTACCGGGGAGCTGTTTTTT. This encodes CASQNRGPTGELFF.

The CDR3 DNA reads as TGTGCCAGCAGGAAAGGACTCTCGAGCTCCTACGAGCAGTACTTC. Protein: CASRKGLSSSYEQYF. The chain carries TRBV6-5 and TRBJ2-7, with a possible D match to TRBD2 (5 bases). The CDR3 is made up of 15 amino acids. V was pared by 6 bases and J by 0 bases, with 15 bases between. Germline CDR1 and CDR2: MNHEY and SVGAGI.

The CDR3 here is CATRNRRLAGKDGELFF. For the CDR3, the DNA is TGTGCCACCAGGAACCGACGACTAGCGGGAAAGGACGGGGAGCTGTTTTTT. J is TRBJ2-2 and V is TRBV15; TRBD2 matches at 11 bases. The CDR3 is 17 residues long. CDR1 and CDR2 from the germline V gene are LNHNV and YYDKDF (reference sequence). J was trimmed by 7 bases and V by 6 bases; bases with no gene match: 13.

The chain is built from TRBV30 and TRBJ2-7; D might be TRBD2 (7 bases). Between the trimmed V and J ends, which lost 2 bases and 0 bases, there was a span of 14 bases. Germline CDR1 and CDR2: GTSNPN and SVGIG (reference sequence). This CDR3 is built from 15 residues. CDR3 amino acids: CAWSRGGLASYEQYF. In nucleotides, the CDR3 is TGTGCCTGGAGTAGGGGGGGACTCGCCTCCTACGAGCAGTACTTC.

The V call is TRBV7-2, the J call TRBJ2-1, with 15 bases identical to TRBD2. CDR3 length equals 17 residues. The germline V gene has CDR1 SGHTA and CDR2 FQGNSA. V trimming: 0 bases; J trimming: 9 bases; junction bases outside the gene matches: 6. CDR3 region: CASSLAGGLAGGGEQFF. The CDR3 DNA follows: TGTGCCAGCAGCTTAGCAGGGGGACTAGCGGGAGGAGGTGAGCAGTTCTTC. The whole variable domain, remainder taken from reference TRBV7-2 and TRBJ2-1, is GAGVSQSPSNKVTEKGKDVELRCDPISGHTALYWYRQSLGQGLEFLIYFQGNSAPDKSGLPSDRFSAERTGGSVSTLTIQRTQQEDSAVYLCASSLAGGLAGGGEQFFGPGTRLTVL.

This rearrangement joins TRBV2 to TRBJ2-7; a possible D gene is TRBD2 (6 bases). CDR1 is SNHLY and CDR2 is FYNNEI in the germline V gene. V was pared by 5 bases and J by 6 bases, with 17 bases between. This CDR3 is built from 14 residues. The CDR3 loop reads CASSFYGLNTEQYF. DNA of the CDR3: TGTGCCAGCAGTTTTTACGGACTAAACACCGAGCAGTACTTC.

In this sample, this clone turned up a few times. V and J are TRBV4-3 and TRBJ2-2, with D tentatively TRBD2 (6 bases). Germline V CDR1 and CDR2: LGHNA, YSLEER. Deletions cut 5 bases from V and 4 bases from J, with 14 bases between. The CDR3 covers 15 residues. The CDR3 nucleotides read TGCGCCAGCAGCGCCCGGGAGCTTGGCACCGGGGAGCTGTTTTTT. It encodes CASSARELGTGELFF.

V and J are TRBV24-1 and TRBJ2-4; D might be TRBD1 (5 bases). The CDR3 runs to 13 residues. V lost 4 bases and J lost 6, with 9 bases in between. CDR1 is KGHDR and CDR2 is SFDVKD in the germline V gene. The CDR3 loop reads CATSDHRRNIQYF. In DNA, the CDR3 is TGTGCCACCAGTGACCACAGGAGAAACATTCAGTACTTC.

J is TRBJ2-7 and V is TRBV15; a weak D match, TRBD2 (5 bases). The CDR3 sequence is 12 residues long. Trimming cost V 2 bases and J 7 bases, with 9 bases left between them. Germline lookup yields CDR1 LNHNV and CDR2 YYDKDF (reference sequence). The CDR3 sequence is CATSRTAGEQYF. Written as DNA, the CDR3 is TGTGCCACCAGCAGAACGGCGGGTGAGCAGTACTTC.

This clone was seen once. This chain links TRBV12-3 or TRBV12-4 with TRBJ2-7; perhaps TRBD2 as D (6 bases). V was clipped by 3 bases and J by 3 bases, with 9 bases between them. This CDR3 is built from 13 residues. For the CDR3, the DNA is TGTGCCAGCAGTTTTGGCGGGAACTACGAGCAGTACTTC. This codes for CASSFGGNYEQYF.

DNA for the CDR3: TGTGCCAACGGCAAGGGGGCGGGCCCAGATACGCAGTATTTT. Translated, it gives CANGKGAGPDTQYF. The chain uses TRBV6-5 and TRBJ2-3; 7 nucleotides line up with TRBD1. Per germline, CDR1 MNHEY and CDR2 SVGAGI. Trimming cost V 10 bases and J 4 bases; bases outside gene matches: 11. The CDR3 has 14 amino acids.

A single count supports this clone. The chain combines TRBV28 with TRBJ1-2; 7 bases line up with TRBD1. In germline, CDR1 is MDHEN, CDR2 SYDVKM. V lost 6 bases and J lost 8; bases outside the gene matches: 15. The CDR3 contains 15 residues. In DNA, the CDR3 is TGTGCCAGCAGCAAACGAGACAGGGCCAACCTAGGCTACACCTTC. Its translation is CASSKRDRANLGYTF.

V is TRBV7-8 and J is TRBJ2-7, with unresolved D. This CDR3 comprises 13 residues. Trimming took 0 bases from V and 9 from J, leaving 12 bases between them. Germline V gives CDR1 SGHVS, CDR2 FQNEAQ. CDR3 DNA: TGTGCCAGCAGCTTAGCGGACGGCGTTATGCAGTACTTC. This sequence encodes CASSLADGVMQYF.